The T cell receptor (beta chain) described here comes from a study of metastatic and nonmetastatic thyroid tumors. At the level of the study: It was across blood and tumor or nodule tissue from malignant and benign thyroid patients that repertoires were compared.

All patients were treatment-naive before thyroid surgery. The CDR3 covers 13 residues. V was clipped by 11 bases and J by 4 bases, with 17 bases between them. Germline values: CDR1 MNHNS, CDR2 SASEGT. Per the study methods: A classifier for distant metastasis in papillary thyroid cancer was constructed using CDR3 differences observed across clinicopathological groups. MiXCR was used by TCRdb to re-call the PCR reads. In this record, the V and J calls reflect TCRdb's handling and not the investigators' own analysis. The sample yields thousands of clones, 25% to 30% seen once. The chain is built from TRBV6-1 and TRBJ1-1, with a possible D match to TRBD1 (5 bases). This TCR derives from a female donor with papillary thyroid cancer or a benign thyroid nodule (not recorded which). Some clones in this sample may be carry-over from other donors' samples. Sequencing input: adjacent normal tissue. CDR3 region: CAALGPMSTEAFF. CDR3 DNA sequence: TGTGCCGCCTTGGGACCTATGAGCACTGAAGCTTTCTTT.